This T cell receptor beta chain was retrieved from a study of cytomegalovirus exposure and HLA in healthy donors. The PCR made use of 60 Vbeta and 13 Jbeta primers. Produced via immunoSEQ multiplex PCR; TCRdb's table is partial and in-frame only. This repertoire shows roughly 190,000 clones, 84% found once; its top ten account for 2% to 3%. Details on this clone: The junction differs from germline at one of its ends, possibly a read error.

What was sequenced was PBMCs. This clonotype was obtained from a woman in her fifties or sixties in good health and CMV-seropositive.

The CDR3 spells CASSSGVGGQGCF. The CDR3 DNA is TGTGCCAGCAGCTCCGGGGTTGGGGGACAGGGATGTTTT. The chain joins TRBV11-2 to TRBJ1-4, with 9 nucleotides matching TRBD1. In germline, CDR1 is SGHAT, CDR2 FQNNGV. This CDR3 spans 13 amino acids. The whole variable domain, remainder taken from reference TRBV11-2 and TRBJ1-4, is EAGVAQSPRYKIIEKRQSVAFWCNPISGHATLYWYQQILGQGPKLLIQFQNNGVVDDSQLPKDRFSAERLKGVDSTLKIQPAKLEDSAVYLCASSSGVGGQGCFGSGTQLSVL.